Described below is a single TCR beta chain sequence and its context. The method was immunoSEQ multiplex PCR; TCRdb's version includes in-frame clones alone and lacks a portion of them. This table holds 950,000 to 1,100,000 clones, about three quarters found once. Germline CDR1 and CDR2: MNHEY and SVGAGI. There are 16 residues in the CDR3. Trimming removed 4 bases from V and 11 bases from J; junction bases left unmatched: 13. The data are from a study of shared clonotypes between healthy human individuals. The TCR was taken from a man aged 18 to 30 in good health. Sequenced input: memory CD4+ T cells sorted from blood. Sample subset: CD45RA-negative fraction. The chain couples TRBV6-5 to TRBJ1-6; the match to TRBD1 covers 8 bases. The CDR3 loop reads CASSLSRSTGAAPLHF. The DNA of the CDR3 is TGTGCCAGCAGTTTATCACGGTCGACAGGGGCTGCACCCCTCCACTTT.